Following are 15 T cell receptor beta chains from one sample sequenced in a study of blood T cell repertoires in COVID-19. Only in-frame clones appear in the TCRdb table, and some are missing; sequencing was by immunoSEQ multiplex PCR. Here the sample spans about 140,000 clones, approximately 73% being singletons. Sequencing used peripheral blood. The source of these receptors is a man aged 60 to 69 with acute or convalescent COVID-19.

The chain links TRBV10-3 to TRBJ2-7; weak D call: TRBD1 (6 bases). V was pared by 7 bases and J by 2 bases, with 12 bases between. Germline assignment: CDR1 ENHRY and CDR2 SYGVKD. This CDR3 comprises 13 residues. CDR3 region: CAIKGTLTYEQYF. CDR3 sequence (DNA): TGTGCCATCAAAGGGACACTAACCTACGAGCAGTACTTC.

The genes are TRBV7-2 and TRBJ2-7; 15 nucleotides line up with TRBD2. The CDR3 runs to 16 residues. Per germline, CDR1 SGHTA and CDR2 FQGNSA. V lost 0 bases, J lost 10 bases, and 7 bases stayed unmatched. In DNA form, the CDR3 reads TGTGCCAGCAGCTTAGCGAGGACTAGCGGGAGGGCCGTACAGTACTTC. Encoded protein: CASSLARTSGRAVQYF. Based on the CDR3 plus reference TRBV7-2 and TRBJ2-7, the full variable domain is GAGVSQSPSNKVTEKGKDVELRCDPISGHTALYWYRQSLGQGLEFLIYFQGNSAPDKSGLPSDRFSAERTGGSVSTLTIQRTQQEDSAVYLCASSLARTSGRAVQYFGPGTRLTVT.

The V and J genes are TRBV2 and TRBJ2-1; D gene unclear. Per the germline V gene, CDR1 is SNHLY and CDR2 is FYNNEI. Trimming took 3 bases from V and 6 from J, leaving 6 bases between them. CDR3 length equals 12 residues. The CDR3: CASSEGTNEQFF. The CDR3 region has the DNA TGTGCCAGCAGTGAGGGCACCAATGAGCAGTTCTTC.

The V and J genes are TRBV29-1 and TRBJ1-3; possibly TRBD1 for D (5 bases). The V gene's germline CDR1 is SQVTM and CDR2 ANQGSEA. V lost 6 bases and J 1 base, leaving 13 bases between the germline ends. The CDR3 consists of 14 residues. Here the CDR3 reads CSVDTGSSGNTIYF. The DNA of the CDR3 is TGCAGCGTGGATACAGGATCATCTGGAAACACCATATATTTT. The full variable domain, completed using reference TRBV29-1 and TRBJ1-3, is SAVISQKPSRDICQRGTSLTIQCQVDSQVTMMFWYRQQPGQSLTLIATANQGSEATYESGFVIDKFPISRPNLTFSTLTVSNMSPEDSSIYLCSVDTGSSGNTIYFGEGSWLTVV.

V and J are TRBV2 and TRBJ2-3; tentatively, D is TRBD1 (7 bases). Trimming cost V 5 bases and J 1 base, with 16 bases left between them. This CDR3 has 16 amino acids. Germline V gene data show CDR1 as SNHLY and CDR2 as FYNNEI. CDR3 nucleotides: TGTGCCAGCAGTACGCCGACAGGGACTGGCACAGATACGCAGTATTTT. Translating it yields CASSTPTGTGTDTQYF.

The chain recombines TRBV5-4 with TRBJ1-5; tentative D call: TRBD1 (6 bases). Germline CDR1 reads SGHNT; CDR2 reads YYREEE (reference sequence). The CDR3 runs to 14 residues. V was pared by 2 bases and J by 4 bases, with 10 bases between. The CDR3 loop is CASSLGGANQPQHF. In DNA, the CDR3 is TGTGCCAGCAGCTTAGGGGGGGCTAATCAGCCCCAGCATTTT.

This chain joins TRBV19 and TRBJ1-2, with TRBD1 identical over 9 bases. CDR3 length: 17 amino acids. With V trimmed by 6 bases and J by 2 bases, 13 bases remained unmatched. CDR1 is LNHDA, CDR2 SQIVND, per germline (reference sequence). The CDR3 loop reads CASRISSTGGWNYGYTF. CDR3 nucleotides: TGTGCCAGTAGGATCTCAAGCACAGGGGGCTGGAACTATGGCTACACCTTC.

The chain joins TRBV27 to TRBJ2-2, with 8 bases lining up with TRBD1. CDR1 is MNHEY and CDR2 is SMNVEV in the germline V gene (reference sequence). After removal of 5 bases from V and 3 bases from J, the junction contained 5 bases not matched to a gene. The CDR3 length is 15 residues. DNA of the CDR3: TGTGCCAGCAGTACCAGGGGGCGGGACACCGGGGAGCTGTTTTTT. Amino acid sequence: CASSTRGRDTGELFF.

The genes are TRBV30 and TRBJ2-1; 7 bases are a match to TRBD2. Germline V gene lookup returns CDR1 GTSNPN and CDR2 SVGIG (reference sequence). This CDR3 comprises 16 residues. Trimming removed 1 base from V and 3 bases from J; junction bases left unmatched: 9. The CDR3 coding sequence is TGTGCCTGGAGTGAAGGGAGCGGGAACTTCTACAATGAGCAGTTCTTC. Translating it yields CAWSEGSGNFYNEQFF.

The table lists this clone with a count of one. The CDR3 bases are TGTGCCAGCTCACCCGCAGGCTCGTACCAAGAGACCCAGTACTTC. It codes for CASSPAGSYQETQYF. The V and J genes are TRBV18 and TRBJ2-5, with D unresolved. Germline CDR1 is KGHSH and CDR2 is LQKENI. The CDR3 is made up of 15 amino acids. V lost 3 bases, J lost 0 bases, and 11 bases lay in between.

The chain joins TRBV28 to TRBJ1-6; D unresolved. Trimming removed 6 bases from V and 2 bases from J, with 5 bases in between. The germline gives CDR1 MDHEN, CDR2 SYDVKM. This CDR3 has 13 residues. CDR3 protein: CASRAPYNSPLHF. Here the CDR3 DNA reads TGTGCCAGCAGGGCCCCCTATAATTCACCCCTCCACTTT.

This clone was counted only a few times. The gene calls are TRBV5-1 and TRBJ2-1; a weak D match, TRBD1 (6 bases). The germline V gene encodes CDR1 SGHRS and CDR2 YFSETQ. The V gene lost 2 bases and the J gene lost 4 bases, with 13 bases spanning the gap. The CDR3 totals 15 residues. The CDR3 here is CASSFTGSPYNEQFF. The CDR3 region has the DNA TGCGCCAGCAGCTTTACAGGGAGCCCGTACAATGAGCAGTTCTTC. The whole variable domain, remainder taken from reference TRBV5-1 and TRBJ2-1, is KAGVTQTPRYLIKTRGQQVTLSCSPISGHRSVSWYQQTPGQGLQFLFEYFSETQRNKGNFPGRFSGRQFSNSRSEMNVSTLELGDSALYLCASSFTGSPYNEQFFGPGTRLTVL.

This clone was found a few times. V and J are TRBV28 and TRBJ2-7; TRBD2 is a possible D gene (5 bases). Germline V gene lookup returns CDR1 MDHEN and CDR2 SYDVKM. The CDR3 runs 13 residues. The V gene lost 3 bases and the J gene lost 2 bases, with 8 bases spanning the gap. The CDR3 nucleotides read TGTGCCAGCAGTTTTCCCGGGGCCTACGAGCAGTACTTC. As protein: CASSFPGAYEQYF.

V is TRBV6-6 and J is TRBJ2-5; 9 bases match TRBD2. CDR3 length: 16 residues. After removal of 0 bases from V and 5 bases from J, the junction contained 7 bases not matched to a gene. CDR1 is MNHNY, CDR2 SVGAGI, per germline (reference sequence). As DNA, the CDR3 is TGTGCCAGCAGTTACTCGGCGGGAGGGCCTGGGGAGACCCAGTACTTC. Translating gives CASSYSAGGPGETQYF.

The CDR3, as DNA: TGTGCCAGCTCACCAATGGCTAGCGGGAACCAAGAGACCCAGTACTTC. Translated: CASSPMASGNQETQYF. This chain links TRBV18 with TRBJ2-5; 9 positions match TRBD2. V lost 2 bases, J lost 0 bases, and 4 bases stayed unmatched. Per germline, CDR1 KGHSH and CDR2 LQKENI. This CDR3 is 16 amino acids long.